Listed below are T cell receptor beta chains from one sample, sequenced in a study of blood T cell repertoires in COVID-19. Measured with immunoSEQ multiplex PCR; TCRdb has only the in-frame clones, and not every one. The table records hundreds of thousands of clones, about 80% of them present only once. Source material: peripheral blood. The source is a human donor in a cohort sampled during active COVID-19. Both conserved end residues are part of each CDR3. The order of the fields is CDR3 protein, CDR3 DNA, clone size, J gene, V gene, D gene. D genes are given only for firm matches. Not all rows give a size; the values are once, few, many and, for expanded clones, a class.

CDR3aa: CASSLRGRSGELFF
CDR3nt: TGTGCCAGCAGCTTACGGGGGAGGTCCGGGGAGCTGTTTTTT
abundance: NA
j_gene: TRBJ2-2
v_gene: TRBV11-3
d_gene: NA

CDR3aa: CASSLGTSGRWNEQFF
CDR3nt: TGTGCCAGCAGTTTGGGTACTAGCGGGAGGTGGAATGAGCAGTTCTTC
abundance: NA
j_gene: TRBJ2-1
v_gene: TRBV27
d_gene: TRBD2

CDR3aa: CASSLQGENQPQHF
CDR3nt: TGTGCCAGTAGCCTTCAGGGTGAGAATCAGCCCCAGCATTTT
abundance: NA
j_gene: TRBJ1-5
v_gene: TRBV19
d_gene: NA

CDR3aa: CARRKTGVETQYF
CDR3nt: TGTGCCAGAAGGAAGACAGGGGTTGAGACCCAGTACTTC
abundance: NA
j_gene: TRBJ2-5
v_gene: TRBV2
d_gene: TRBD1

CDR3aa: CASSSTGTGIAEQFF
CDR3nt: TGTGCCAGCAGCAGTACCGGGACAGGGATTGCTGAGCAGTTCTTC
abundance: NA
j_gene: TRBJ2-1
v_gene: TRBV11-2
d_gene: TRBD1

CDR3aa: CASSALAGGSDTQYF
CDR3nt: TGTGCCAGCAGTGCACTAGCGGGAGGGTCAGATACGCAGTATTTT
abundance: NA
j_gene: TRBJ2-3
v_gene: TRBV6-2/TRBV6-3
d_gene: TRBD2

CDR3aa: CASSLVAEQYF
CDR3nt: TGTGCCAGCAGCTTGGTAGCCGAGCAGTACTTC
abundance: few
j_gene: TRBJ2-7
v_gene: TRBV7-8
d_gene: NA

CDR3aa: CASSLDGTSPEQYF
CDR3nt: TGTGCCAGCAGTTTAGACGGGACTAGTCCCGAGCAGTACTTC
abundance: NA
j_gene: TRBJ2-7
v_gene: TRBV27
d_gene: TRBD2

CDR3aa: CASGLAGVLGKVGELFF
CDR3nt: TGTGCCAGCGGACTAGCGGGAGTGTTGGGCAAAGTCGGGGAGCTGTTTTTT
abundance: NA
j_gene: TRBJ2-2
v_gene: TRBV27
d_gene: TRBD2

CDR3aa: CASSVGLALSYEQYF
CDR3nt: TGTGCCAGCAGCGTCGGACTAGCGCTCTCCTACGAGCAGTACTTC
abundance: NA
j_gene: TRBJ2-7
v_gene: TRBV5-5
d_gene: TRBD2

CDR3aa: CASSEAGGQETQYF
CDR3nt: TGCGCCAGCAGCGAAGCGGGGGGGCAAGAGACCCAGTACTTC
abundance: NA
j_gene: TRBJ2-5
v_gene: TRBV5-1
d_gene: TRBD2

CDR3aa: CASSQDPGRGASHYEQYF
CDR3nt: TGTGCCAGCAGCCAAGATCCAGGGCGGGGGGCCTCCCACTACGAGCAGTACTTC
abundance: once
j_gene: TRBJ2-7
v_gene: TRBV4-2
d_gene: TRBD2

CDR3aa: CPLWVLDTEAFF
CDR3nt: TGTCCCCTGTGGGTCCTAGACACTGAAGCTTTCTTT
abundance: NA
j_gene: TRBJ1-1
v_gene: TRBV28
d_gene: NA

CDR3aa: CASSLDRTVSYGYTF
CDR3nt: TGTGCCAGCAGCTTGGATCGGACAGTATCTTATGGCTACACCTTC
abundance: NA
j_gene: TRBJ1-2
v_gene: TRBV5-4
d_gene: NA

CDR3aa: CASSPPQGSSYNSPLHF
CDR3nt: TGTGCCAGTAGCCCCCCCCAGGGGAGCTCCTATAATTCACCCCTCCACTTT
abundance: NA
j_gene: TRBJ1-6
v_gene: TRBV19
d_gene: NA

CDR3aa: CASSRRSPGQGAGQPQHF
CDR3nt: TGTGCCAGCAGTCGTCGGAGTCCGGGACAGGGAGCAGGTCAGCCCCAGCATTTT
abundance: NA
j_gene: TRBJ1-5
v_gene: TRBV27
d_gene: TRBD1

CDR3aa: CASSLGTLKNTEAFF
CDR3nt: TGTGCCAGCAGCTTGGGCACCTTAAAGAACACTGAAGCTTTCTTT
abundance: NA
j_gene: TRBJ1-1
v_gene: TRBV7-9
d_gene: NA

CDR3aa: CASSGTWESEKLFF
CDR3nt: TGTGCCAGCAGTGGGACCTGGGAGTCTGAAAAACTGTTTTTT
abundance: NA
j_gene: TRBJ1-4
v_gene: TRBV25-1
d_gene: NA

CDR3aa: CASSLVLAGYTSNAYEQYF
CDR3nt: TGTGCCAGCAGCTTAGTGCTAGCAGGATACACTTCCAATGCCTACGAGCAGTACTTC
abundance: NA
j_gene: TRBJ2-7
v_gene: TRBV11-2
d_gene: NA

CDR3aa: CASSLSRRDRGLKLFF
CDR3nt: TGTGCCAGCAGTTTATCCAGAAGGGACAGGGGCCTAAAACTGTTTTTT
abundance: once
j_gene: TRBJ1-4
v_gene: TRBV27
d_gene: TRBD1

CDR3aa: CASNPLGGEGYTF
CDR3nt: TGTGCCAGTAACCCCCTCGGAGGGGAGGGCTACACCTTC
abundance: few
j_gene: TRBJ1-2
v_gene: TRBV19
d_gene: NA

CDR3aa: CASRPDSNYGYTF
CDR3nt: TGTGCCAGCAGGCCGGACAGTAACTATGGCTACACCTTC
abundance: NA
j_gene: TRBJ1-2
v_gene: TRBV6-5
d_gene: NA

CDR3aa: CASSPGLAVGTDTQYF
CDR3nt: TGTGCCAGCAGCCCCGGACTAGCCGTCGGCACAGATACGCAGTATTTT
abundance: NA
j_gene: TRBJ2-3
v_gene: TRBV11-3
d_gene: TRBD2

CDR3aa: CASGFLGLAGVKDEQYF
CDR3nt: TGTGCTAGTGGTTTTCTTGGACTAGCGGGAGTCAAGGACGAGCAGTACTTC
abundance: NA
j_gene: TRBJ2-7
v_gene: TRBV12-5
d_gene: TRBD2

CDR3aa: CASSLMAGDTEAFF
CDR3nt: TGCGCCAGCAGCTTGATGGCAGGGGACACTGAAGCTTTCTTT
abundance: NA
j_gene: TRBJ1-1
v_gene: TRBV5-1
d_gene: NA

CDR3aa: CATSRHRENEQFF
CDR3nt: TGTGCCACCAGCAGGCACAGGGAGAATGAGCAGTTCTTC
abundance: NA
j_gene: TRBJ2-1
v_gene: TRBV15
d_gene: NA

CDR3aa: CASSRQDRGLGYTF
CDR3nt: TGTGCCAGCAGCCGCCAGGACAGGGGGCTTGGCTACACCTTC
abundance: NA
j_gene: TRBJ1-2
v_gene: TRBV7-2
d_gene: TRBD1